One sample yielded the 27 T cell receptor beta chains listed below, sequenced in a study of blood T cell repertoires in COVID-19. Some clones are missing from TCRdb's copy, which holds only in-frame ones; the method was immunoSEQ multiplex PCR. The sample lists about 210,000 clones; around 80% were seen once. The sequenced material came from peripheral blood. The receptors were sampled from a woman aged 80 or over with COVID-19, enrolled during active disease.

The J gene is TRBJ2-7, the V gene TRBV11-2; D is possibly TRBD1 (6 bases). There are 16 residues in the CDR3. CDR1 and CDR2 (germline): SGHAT, FQNNGV. V lost 0 bases and J 5 bases, leaving 17 bases between the germline ends. The CDR3: CASSLEVWAGANEQYF. In nucleotides, the CDR3 is TGTGCCAGCAGCTTAGAAGTATGGGCAGGGGCCAACGAGCAGTACTTC.

V and J are TRBV5-4 and TRBJ1-1; tentative D call: TRBD1 (5 bases). Per germline, CDR1 SGHNT and CDR2 YYREEE (reference sequence). V lost 4 bases, J lost 3 bases, and 16 bases lay in between. The CDR3 has 15 amino acids. The CDR3 region has the DNA TGTGCCAGCAGCCGCGCGGGCCGGGACTACACTGAAGCTTTCTTT. It specifies CASSRAGRDYTEAFF.

The chain recombines TRBV10-3 with TRBJ1-3, with TRBD1 identical over 11 bases. Trimming cost V 6 bases and J 0 bases; bases outside gene matches: 4. The CDR3 covers 16 residues. Germline loops: CDR1 ENHRY, CDR2 SYGVKD. The CDR3 is CAISSGTGGSGNTIYF. The CDR3 DNA reads TGTGCCATCAGCTCCGGGACAGGGGGCTCTGGAAACACCATATATTTT.

The count of this clone is one. J is TRBJ2-5 and V is TRBV10-3, with D tentatively TRBD1 (5 bases). V was cut by 5 bases and J by 0 bases, with 7 bases left in between. Germline-derived CDR1 and CDR2 are ENHRY and SYGVKD. There are 13 residues in the CDR3. The CDR3 is CAISQGDQETQYF. As DNA, the CDR3 is TGTGCCATCAGTCAGGGCGACCAAGAGACCCAGTACTTC.

The chain employs TRBV15 and TRBJ2-7, with 8 bases aligning to TRBD1. The CDR3 runs to 16 residues. The V and J ends lost 5 bases and 6 bases, in that order; junction bases with no gene match: 15. Germline CDR1 and CDR2: LNHNV and YYDKDF (reference sequence). The CDR3 coding sequence is TGTGCCACCAGCCCCTACTGGATAGGACAGGGTGGCGAGCAGTACTTC. Residues: CATSPYWIGQGGEQYF. Variable domain in full (rest from reference TRBV15 and TRBJ2-7): DAMVIQNPRYQVTQFGKPVTLSCSQTLNHNVMYWYQQKSSQAPKLLFHYYDKDFNNEADTPDNFQSRRPNTSFCFLDIRSPGLGDTAMYLCATSPYWIGQGGEQYFGPGTRLTVT.

The chain is built from TRBV7-6 and TRBJ2-1, with TRBD2 matching 13 bases. This CDR3 spans 16 amino acids. Germline V gives CDR1 SGHVS, CDR2 FNYEAQ. Trimming took 5 bases from V and 7 from J; bases not matched to a gene: 8. CDR3 in amino acids: CASSPGLAGAGNEQFF. The CDR3 DNA reads as TGTGCCAGCAGCCCAGGACTAGCGGGAGCGGGAAATGAGCAGTTCTTC.

The V gene is TRBV5-6, the J gene TRBJ1-6; the D is unclear. The germline gives CDR1 SGHDT, CDR2 YYEEEE. Trimming shortened V by 5 bases and J by 0 bases, and 9 bases separated the two germline ends. The CDR3 covers 15 residues. CDR3 in DNA: TGTGCCAGCAGTGAGGATAGCTCCTATAATTCACCCCTCCACTTT. Protein: CASSEDSSYNSPLHF.

About this clone: Germline is not matched at one junction end, which may reflect a read error. CDR3 sequence (DNA): TGTGCCAGCAGCCAAGTATCTGGGAGTTTGCTCTACTTC. Protein: CASSQVSGSLLYF. V and J are TRBV3-1 (or the pseudogene TRBV3-2) and TRBJ1-2, with D hard to call. The CDR3 has 13 residues. The germline V gene has CDR1 LGHDT and CDR2 YNNKEL (reference sequence).

The rearrangement uses TRBV11-2 and TRBJ2-4, with TRBD2 identical over 7 bases. J gave up 2 bases and V 4 bases, and 8 bases lay outside the gene matches. This CDR3 region has 16 residues. Germline V gene data show CDR1 as SGHAT and CDR2 as FQNNGV. In DNA form, the CDR3 reads TGTGCCAGCAGCTCACCCCCGGGAGGTACCAAAAACATTCAGTACTTC. Its protein product is CASSSPPGGTKNIQYF.

The V and J genes are TRBV11-2 and TRBJ1-6, with D possibly TRBD1 on 5 matching bases. In germline, CDR1 is SGHAT, CDR2 FQNNGV. V gave up 5 bases and J gave up 6 bases, with 17 bases separating them. The CDR3 is made up of 16 amino acids. CDR3 sequence (DNA): TGTGCCAGCAGCCCCTCAAGCCGCCAGGGTAATTCACCCCTCCACTTT. Translating it yields CASSPSSRQGNSPLHF.

The rearrangement uses TRBV2 and TRBJ1-2, with D hard to call. The CDR3 is made up of 14 amino acids. Germline CDR1 reads SNHLY; CDR2 reads FYNNEI. V lost 4 bases, J lost 0 bases, and 9 bases lay in between. CDR3 bases: TGTGCCAGCAGTGCGGGGAGGACTAACTATGGCTACACCTTC. It encodes CASSAGRTNYGYTF.

The sample holds one count of this clone. The rearrangement joins TRBV7-9 to TRBJ1-2; D is uncertain. The germline gives CDR1 SEHNR, CDR2 FQNEAQ (reference sequence). The CDR3 has 13 residues. The V end was cut by 5 bases, the J end by 4 bases, with 11 bases between. In nucleotides, the CDR3 is TGTGCCAGCAGCCGAGACGGGAGCTATGGCTACACCTTC. Amino acid sequence: CASSRDGSYGYTF.

The V call is TRBV3-1 (or the pseudogene TRBV3-2), the J call TRBJ2-7, with D possibly being TRBD1 (6 bases). Germline assignment: CDR1 LGHDT and CDR2 YNNKEL (reference sequence). Trimming took 1 base from V and 9 from J, leaving 10 bases between them. CDR3 size: 12 residues. The CDR3 bases are TGTGCCAGCAGCCAAGTGACAGGAGCGCAGTACTTC. Translating it yields CASSQVTGAQYF.

The chain employs TRBV5-4 and TRBJ1-5; 9 bases align to TRBD1. The CDR3 consists of 15 residues. Germline lookup yields CDR1 SGHNT and CDR2 YYREEE (reference sequence). Germline trimming cut 0 bases from V and 5 bases from J; bases unmatched to any gene: 3. The DNA of the CDR3 is TGTGCCAGCAGCTTGGGGGGACAGGGACATCAGCCCCAGCATTTT. The encoded protein is CASSLGGQGHQPQHF.

The V call is TRBV18, the J call TRBJ1-4; TRBD1 is a possible D gene (6 bases). This CDR3 is built from 14 residues. Per germline, CDR1 KGHSH and CDR2 LQKENI. V lost 4 bases and J lost 8, with 14 bases in between. The CDR3, as DNA: TGTGCCAGCTCACAGGGGGGGTTGGCGGAAAAACTGTTTTTT. Protein sequence: CASSQGGLAEKLFF.

The gene calls are TRBV3-1 (or the pseudogene TRBV3-2) and TRBJ2-1; the D gene is possibly TRBD2 (5 bases). This CDR3 is 14 amino acids long. Germline CDR1 reads LGHDT; CDR2 reads YNNKEL (reference sequence). V dropped 1 base and J dropped 10 bases, with 14 bases sitting between them. CDR3 sequence: CASSQGPPSSEQFF. Written as DNA, the CDR3 is TGTGCCAGCAGCCAAGGGCCCCCTAGCAGCGAGCAGTTCTTC.

The CDR3 DNA reads as TGTGCCAGCAGTGAAATGGGCCCCAACTCTGGAAACACCATATATTTT. Translated: CASSEMGPNSGNTIYF. The chain couples TRBV6-1 to TRBJ1-3; the D is unclear. CDR1 is MNHNS and CDR2 is SASEGT in the germline V gene. The CDR3 has 16 residues. The V and J ends lost 2 bases and 0 bases respectively, with 11 bases between them.

The J gene is TRBJ2-5, the V gene TRBV7-8; 8 positions agree with TRBD2. This CDR3 is 14 amino acids long. CDR1 is SGHVS and CDR2 is FQNEAQ in the germline V gene. Trimming took 5 bases from V and 4 from J; bases not matched to a gene: 6. The CDR3 loop is CASSPQAGGETQYF. DNA for the CDR3: TGTGCCAGCAGCCCCCAGGCGGGGGGAGAGACCCAGTACTTC.

The chain is built from TRBV5-6 and TRBJ2-7, with 7 bases aligning to TRBD2. This CDR3 is built from 15 residues. Germline V lookup: CDR1 SGHDT, CDR2 YYEEEE. J gave up 2 bases and V 0 bases, and 5 bases lay outside the gene matches. CDR3 DNA: TGTGCCAGCAGCTTGGGAACGGGAGGCCCCTACGAGCAGTACTTC. This translates into CASSLGTGGPYEQYF.

CDR3 sequence reads: CASSSDGGNEKLFF. The CDR3 coding sequence is TGTGCCAGCAGCTCGGACGGGGGGAATGAAAAACTGTTTTTT. The rearrangement joins TRBV7-9 to TRBJ1-4; possible D gene TRBD1, 5 bases. Germline loops: CDR1 SEHNR, CDR2 FQNEAQ (reference sequence). The V end was cut by 4 bases, the J end by 5 bases, with 11 bases between. The CDR3 length is 14 residues.

This chain joins TRBV5-5 and TRBJ2-7; no definite D call. Germline values: CDR1 SGHKS, CDR2 YYEKEE (reference sequence). The V end lost 5 bases, the J end lost 3 bases, and 15 bases lay between the germline ends. The CDR3 sequence is 14 residues long. The CDR3 loop reads CASRYWSGVYEQYF. The CDR3 bases are TGTGCCAGCAGGTACTGGTCAGGCGTCTACGAGCAGTACTTC.

The J gene is TRBJ2-1, the V gene TRBV24-1; D is uncertain. CDR1 and CDR2 from the germline V gene are KGHDR and SFDVKD. CDR3 length equals 12 residues. Trimming left V 6 bases short and J 6 bases short, with 8 bases between. The CDR3 loop reads CATSRRFNEQFF. CDR3 in DNA: TGTGCCACCAGTCGGCGGTTCAATGAGCAGTTCTTC.

V gene TRBV5-4 combines with J gene TRBJ1-4; tentatively, D is TRBD1 (6 bases). Germline lookup yields CDR1 SGHNT and CDR2 YYREEE (reference sequence). The CDR3 length is 14 residues. V lost 1 base and J lost 8, with 12 bases in between. The CDR3 loop reads CASSLRGNREKLFF. CDR3 DNA: TGTGCCAGCAGCTTGAGGGGGAATAGGGAAAAACTGTTTTTT.

The chain carries TRBV4-1 and TRBJ2-1, with 8 bases fitting TRBD2. V dropped 1 base and J dropped 1; count of bases not matched to a gene: 6. Germline V lookup: CDR1 MGHRA, CDR2 YSYEKL. The CDR3 contains 17 residues. CDR3 in DNA: TGCGCCAGCAGCCAAGGGCGGGGGGCTAGTTCCTACAATGAGCAGTTCTTC. It translates to CASSQGRGASSYNEQFF.

This sequence joins TRBV10-3 and TRBJ1-4, with 8 bases identical to TRBD1. The V gene's germline CDR1 is ENHRY and CDR2 SYGVKD. The CDR3 has 14 residues. V was pared by 3 bases and J by 11 bases, with 8 bases of the junction left unmatched. The CDR3 nucleotides read TGTGCCATCAGTGATGGGGCAGGGGGCCGGAAACTGTTTTTT. It specifies CAISDGAGGRKLFF.

V gene TRBV7-2 combines with J gene TRBJ2-3; unclear D gene. CDR3 length: 13 amino acids. Germline V gene data show CDR1 as SGHTA and CDR2 as FQGNSA. V was pared by 7 bases and J by 0 bases, with 8 bases between. The CDR3 sequence: CASKSPSTDTQYF. CDR3 nucleotide sequence: TGTGCCAGCAAAAGCCCTAGCACAGATACGCAGTATTTT.

This chain links TRBV5-1 with TRBJ1-1, with D uncertain. The CDR3 has 13 amino acids. V was trimmed by 0 bases and J by 13 bases, leaving 16 bases between them. In germline, CDR1 is SGHRS, CDR2 YFSETQ. The CDR3 coding sequence is TGCGCCAGCAGCTTGGAGGACGCGGGGAAGGGTTTCTTT. Amino acid sequence: CASSLEDAGKGFF.